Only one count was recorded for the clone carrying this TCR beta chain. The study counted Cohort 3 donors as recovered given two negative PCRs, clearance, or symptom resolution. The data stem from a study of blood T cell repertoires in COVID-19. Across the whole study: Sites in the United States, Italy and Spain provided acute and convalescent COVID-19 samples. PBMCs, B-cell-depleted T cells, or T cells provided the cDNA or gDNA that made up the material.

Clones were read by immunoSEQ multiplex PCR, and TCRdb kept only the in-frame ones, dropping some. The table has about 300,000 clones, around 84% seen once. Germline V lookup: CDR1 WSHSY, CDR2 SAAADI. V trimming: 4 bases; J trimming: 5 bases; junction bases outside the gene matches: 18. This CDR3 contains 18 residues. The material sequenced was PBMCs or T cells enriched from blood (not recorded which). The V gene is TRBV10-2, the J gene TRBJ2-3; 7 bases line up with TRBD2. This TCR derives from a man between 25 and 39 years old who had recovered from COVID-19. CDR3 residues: CASSGASGVPLFVDTQYF. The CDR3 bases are TGCGCCAGCAGTGGGGCTAGCGGAGTCCCCTTGTTTGTAGATACGCAGTATTTT.